These 8 T cell receptor beta chains originate from one sample sequenced in a study of cytomegalovirus exposure and HLA in healthy donors. The method was immunoSEQ multiplex PCR; TCRdb's version includes in-frame clones alone and lacks a portion of them. The sample lists about 110,000 clones, roughly 88% seen once, with about 2.9% in the top ten. Source material: PBMCs. The receptor set was obtained from a woman between 18 and 29 years old in good health and CMV-seronegative.

V and J are TRBV6-5 and TRBJ1-2; no firm D call. V dropped 6 bases and J dropped 6 bases, with 17 bases sitting between them. The CDR3 extends over 14 amino acids. Germline V gene data show CDR1 as MNHEY and CDR2 as SVGAGI. The DNA of the CDR3 is TGTGCCAGCAGCTACCAGAGGGTAGAGGATGGCTACACCTTC. Translated, it gives CASSYQRVEDGYTF.

The J gene is TRBJ2-7, the V gene TRBV6-5, with D maybe TRBD2 (7 bases). Trimming took 2 bases from V and 2 from J, leaving 10 bases between them. The CDR3 has 14 residues. CDR1 is MNHEY and CDR2 is SVGAGI in the germline V gene. CDR3 coding DNA: TGTGCCAGCAGTTACAAGGGGGGGCCCTACGAGCAGTACTTC. Translating it yields CASSYKGGPYEQYF.

The J gene is TRBJ2-2, the V gene TRBV11-3; perhaps TRBD1 as D (6 bases). The V gene lost 2 bases and the J gene lost 6 bases, with 13 bases spanning the gap. Germline assignment: CDR1 SGHNT and CDR2 YENEEA. The CDR3 spans 15 residues. The CDR3 region has the DNA TGTGCCAGCAGCTTAAGCAGGGGAAACGCCGGGGAGCTGTTTTTT. Amino acids: CASSLSRGNAGELFF.

The V and J genes are TRBV27 and TRBJ1-5; D ambiguous. The CDR3 is 15 residues long. Germline loops: CDR1 MNHEY, CDR2 SMNVEV (reference sequence). The germline V and J ends were trimmed by 6 bases and 4 bases, with 16 bases remaining between them. CDR3 sequence: CASSPGSLYNQPQHF. The DNA of the CDR3 is TGTGCCAGCAGCCCCGGGTCACTGTATAATCAGCCCCAGCATTTT.

V gene TRBV6-5 combines with J gene TRBJ1-2; D is unclear. The germline V gene has CDR1 MNHEY and CDR2 SVGAGI. The CDR3 has 14 amino acids. Trimming left V 6 bases short and J 4 bases short, with 15 bases between. CDR3 nucleotides: TGTGCCAGCAGCGGAACAGATCCCCTCTATGGCTACACCTTC. It is translated as CASSGTDPLYGYTF.

This clone was seen only a few times. The gene calls are TRBV30 and TRBJ1-4; D is possibly TRBD1 (5 bases). The CDR3 runs to 13 residues. Germline V lookup: CDR1 GTSNPN, CDR2 SVGIG (reference sequence). The germline V and J ends were trimmed by 2 bases and 6 bases, with 10 bases remaining between them. The CDR3 is CAWSYGGYEKLFF. CDR3 nucleotide sequence: TGTGCCTGGAGTTACGGGGGTTATGAAAAACTGTTTTTT.

The chain uses TRBV6-6 and TRBJ2-5; D not certain. From germline, CDR1 is MNHNY and CDR2 SVGAGI (reference sequence). V was cut by 2 bases and J by 5 bases, with 12 bases left in between. The CDR3 totals 14 residues. The CDR3 sequence is CASSYIIEWETQYF. CDR3 DNA: TGTGCCAGCAGTTACATAATAGAGTGGGAGACCCAGTACTTC.

This clone was found a few times. The V gene is TRBV7-7, the J gene TRBJ2-1, with 8 bases matching TRBD1. V dropped 6 bases and J dropped 8; count of bases not matched to a gene: 6. Germline V lookup: CDR1 SSHAT, CDR2 FNYEAQ (reference sequence). The CDR3 sequence is 13 residues long. The CDR3 reads CASSRDRGDEQFF. For the CDR3, the DNA is TGTGCCAGCAGTCGAGACAGGGGCGATGAGCAGTTCTTC.